The T cell receptor beta chain described here comes from a study of graft-versus-host responses after intestinal transplantation. Study details: Among the recipients, all got anti-thymocyte globulin induction and then tacrolimus and steroids for 2 to 3 years.

Assay used: immunoSEQ multiplex PCR; TCRdb lists only in-frame clones, some missing. Here the sample spans 150,000 or so clones, around 90% being singletons. On this clone itself: The target antigen is unknown.

This CDR3 has 15 amino acids. From germline, CDR1 is SGHAT and CDR2 FQNNGV. The specimen comprised unstimulated CD4+ T cells sorted from spleen or lymph node cells, sampled before intestinal transplant. The chain joins TRBV11-2 to TRBJ2-5; TRBD2 matches at 10 bases. TRBJ2-7 matches the DNA end more closely, so the J call is doubtful. This clonotype was sampled from a human donor who received an intestinal transplant. CDR3 coding DNA: TGTGCCAGCAGCTCGGGACTAGCGAACACCTACGAGCAGTACTTC. Its translation is CASSSGLANTYEQYF.